These 6 T cell receptor beta chains originate from one sample sequenced in a study of cytomegalovirus exposure and HLA in healthy donors. The protocol was immunoSEQ multiplex PCR, while the TCRdb copy is restricted to in-frame clones and leaves out a portion. The sample has over 200,000 clones; 70% to 90% are singletons. Sequencing input: PBMCs. These receptors all stem from a woman between 18 and 29 years old in good health and CMV-seronegative.

The chain combines TRBV27 with TRBJ2-7, with 7 nucleotides matching TRBD1. The V segment lost 2 bases and the J segment 2 bases; nucleotides outside the gene matches: 6. Germline CDR1 reads MNHEY; CDR2 reads SMNVEV (reference sequence). CDR3 length: 15 residues. The CDR3 DNA reads TGTGCCAGCAGTTTAGCTCGCAGGGGGACCTACGAGCAGTACTTC. Protein product: CASSLARRGTYEQYF.

The chain carries TRBV28 and TRBJ2-5; TRBD1 matches 9 bases. J lost 5 bases, V lost 4 bases, and 8 bases had no gene match. This CDR3 has 15 residues. Per germline, CDR1 MDHEN and CDR2 SYDVKM. The chain's CDR3 is CASSSGDRASETQYF. The CDR3 DNA follows: TGTGCCAGCAGTTCCGGGGACAGGGCATCGGAGACCCAGTACTTC.

This clone was counted between two and nine times. V is TRBV9 and J is TRBJ2-5, with D possibly TRBD2 on 6 matching bases. V was trimmed by 4 bases and J by 6 bases, leaving 16 bases between them. Germline V lookup: CDR1 SGDLS, CDR2 YYNGEE. This CDR3 contains 14 residues. CDR3 nucleotide sequence: TGTGCCAGCAGCCCTGCCGGGAGTGACAAGACCCAGTACTTC. Translating it yields CASSPAGSDKTQYF.

To note about this clone: At one of its ends the junction is not consistent with the germline gene, which may arise from a read error. V gene TRBV7-7 combines with J gene TRBJ2-2; 7 nucleotides match TRBD2. CDR3 length: 16 amino acids. In germline, CDR1 is SSHAT, CDR2 FNYEAQ (reference sequence). The CDR3 nucleotides read TGTGCTAGCAGCCCACAACGGCCCGGGGGGACCGGGGAGCTGTTTTTT. It is translated as CASSPQRPGGTGELFF.

V and J are TRBV9 and TRBJ2-7, with unresolved D. The CDR3 extends over 14 amino acids. V was trimmed by 0 bases and J by 4 bases, leaving 11 bases between them. CDR1 and CDR2 from the germline V gene are SGDLS and YYNGEE. This CDR3 reads CASSVAGKSYEQYF. CDR3 in DNA: TGTGCCAGCAGCGTAGCGGGTAAGAGTTACGAGCAGTACTTC.

This chain joins TRBV5-4 and TRBJ2-7; TRBD1 aligns across 7 bases. The germline V gene has CDR1 SGHNT and CDR2 YYREEE (reference sequence). This CDR3 has 13 amino acids. V lost 0 bases and J lost 7; bases outside the gene matches: 4. In DNA, the CDR3 is TGTGCCAGCAGCTTGGCTTCACAGGGGGAGCAGTACTTC. The encoded protein is CASSLASQGEQYF.